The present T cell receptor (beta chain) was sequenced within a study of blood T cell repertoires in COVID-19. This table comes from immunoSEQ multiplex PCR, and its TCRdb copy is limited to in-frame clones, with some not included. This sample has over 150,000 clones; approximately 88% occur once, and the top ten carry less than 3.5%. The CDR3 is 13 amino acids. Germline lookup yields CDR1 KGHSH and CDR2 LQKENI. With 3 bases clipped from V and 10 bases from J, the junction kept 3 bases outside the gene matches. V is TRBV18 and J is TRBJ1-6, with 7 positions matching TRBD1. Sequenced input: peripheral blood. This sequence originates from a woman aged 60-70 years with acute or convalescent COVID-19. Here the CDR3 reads CASSPGTDSPLHF. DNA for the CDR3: TGTGCCAGCTCACCGGGGACAGACTCACCCCTCCACTTT.